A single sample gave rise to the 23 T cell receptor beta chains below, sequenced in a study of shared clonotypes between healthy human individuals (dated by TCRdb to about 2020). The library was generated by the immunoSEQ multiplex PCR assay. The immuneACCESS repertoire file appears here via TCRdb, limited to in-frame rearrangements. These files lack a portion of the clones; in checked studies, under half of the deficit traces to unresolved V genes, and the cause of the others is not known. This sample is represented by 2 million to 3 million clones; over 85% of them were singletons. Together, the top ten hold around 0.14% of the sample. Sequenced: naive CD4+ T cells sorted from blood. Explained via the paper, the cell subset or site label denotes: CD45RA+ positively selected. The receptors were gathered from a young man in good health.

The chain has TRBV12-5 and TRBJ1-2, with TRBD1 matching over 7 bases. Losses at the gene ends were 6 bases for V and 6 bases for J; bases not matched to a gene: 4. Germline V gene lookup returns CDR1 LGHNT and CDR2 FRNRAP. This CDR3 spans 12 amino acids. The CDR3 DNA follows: TGTGCTAGTGGACTGACAGGGCATGGCTACACCTTC. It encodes CASGLTGHGYTF.

CDR3 nucleotide sequence: TGTGCCAGCAGCTTAGCGCTGGGCGGGAGGGCCTCCCCGAAGGAGCAGTACTTC. This translates into CASSLALGGRASPKEQYF. This chain uses TRBV7-2 with TRBJ2-7, with 9 bases matching TRBD2. The CDR3 has 18 amino acids. From germline, CDR1 is SGHTA and CDR2 FQGNSA. The J segment lost 7 bases and the V segment lost 0 bases, leaving 16 bases of the junction unmatched.

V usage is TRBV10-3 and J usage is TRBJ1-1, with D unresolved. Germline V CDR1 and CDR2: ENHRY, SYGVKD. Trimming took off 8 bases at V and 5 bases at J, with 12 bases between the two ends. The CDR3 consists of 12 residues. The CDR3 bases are TGTGCCATCGGCTATGTACCTACTGAAGCTTTCTTT. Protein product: CAIGYVPTEAFF.

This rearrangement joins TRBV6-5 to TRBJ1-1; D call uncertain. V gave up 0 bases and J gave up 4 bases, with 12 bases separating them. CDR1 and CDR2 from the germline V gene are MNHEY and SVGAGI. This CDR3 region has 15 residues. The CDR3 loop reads CASSYSRAAGTEAFF. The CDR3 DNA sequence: TGTGCCAGCAGTTACTCTAGGGCAGCGGGCACTGAAGCTTTCTTT.

The CDR3 region is CASMKDRVDKTQYF. DNA of the CDR3: TGTGCCAGCATGAAGGACAGGGTTGATAAGACCCAGTACTTC. This chain connects TRBV2 to TRBJ2-5; 8 nucleotides match TRBD1. The junction had 10 bases not matched to a gene; V was cut back by 7 bases and J by 6 bases. The germline V gene has CDR1 SNHLY and CDR2 FYNNEI. The CDR3 runs to 14 residues.

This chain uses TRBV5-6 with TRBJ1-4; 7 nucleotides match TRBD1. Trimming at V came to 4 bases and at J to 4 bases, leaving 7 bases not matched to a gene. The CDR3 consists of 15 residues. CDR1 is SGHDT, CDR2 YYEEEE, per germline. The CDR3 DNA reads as TGTGCCAGCAGCCTGACAGGGAGACTTAATGAAAAACTGTTTTTT. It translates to CASSLTGRLNEKLFF.

Written as DNA, the CDR3 is TGTGCCAGCAGCGTAGCTTGGGGGACTAGGTCTACCGGGGAGCTGTTTTTT. Translated: CASSVAWGTRSTGELFF. The V call is TRBV9, the J call TRBJ2-2; TRBD2 agrees at 8 bases. The germline CDR1 and CDR2 sequences are SGDLS and YYNGEE. Trimming removed 0 bases from V and 5 bases from J; junction bases left unmatched: 9. CDR3 size: 17 residues.

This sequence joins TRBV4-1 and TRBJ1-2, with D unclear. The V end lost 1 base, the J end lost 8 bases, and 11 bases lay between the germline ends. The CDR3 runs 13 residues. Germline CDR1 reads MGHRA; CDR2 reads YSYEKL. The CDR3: CASSQGAGGGYTF. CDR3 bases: TGCGCCAGCAGCCAAGGGGCAGGCGGCGGCTACACCTTC.

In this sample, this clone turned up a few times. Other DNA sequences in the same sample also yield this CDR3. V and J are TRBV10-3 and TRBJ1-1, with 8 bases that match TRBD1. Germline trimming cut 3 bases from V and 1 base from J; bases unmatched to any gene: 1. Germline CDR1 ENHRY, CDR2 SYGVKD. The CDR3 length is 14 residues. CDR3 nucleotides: TGTGCCATCAGTGAAGACAGGGGGAACACTGAAGCTTTCTTT. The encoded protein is CAISEDRGNTEAFF.

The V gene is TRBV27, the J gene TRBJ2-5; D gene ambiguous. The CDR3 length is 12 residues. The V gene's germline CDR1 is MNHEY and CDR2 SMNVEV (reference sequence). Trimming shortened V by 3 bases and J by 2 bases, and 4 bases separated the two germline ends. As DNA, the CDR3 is TGTGCCAGCAGTTTTAATCAAGAGACCCAGTACTTC. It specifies CASSFNQETQYF.

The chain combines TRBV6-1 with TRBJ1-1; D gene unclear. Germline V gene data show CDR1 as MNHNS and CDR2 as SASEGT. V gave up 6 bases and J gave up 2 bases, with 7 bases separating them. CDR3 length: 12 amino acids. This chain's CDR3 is CASRPQNTEAFF. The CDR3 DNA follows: TGTGCCAGCAGGCCCCAAAACACTGAAGCTTTCTTT.

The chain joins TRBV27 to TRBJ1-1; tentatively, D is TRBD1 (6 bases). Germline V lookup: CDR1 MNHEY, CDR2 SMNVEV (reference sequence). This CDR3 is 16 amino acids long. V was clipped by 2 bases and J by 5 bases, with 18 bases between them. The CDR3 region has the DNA TGTGCCAGCAGTTTACTTACAGGGTTCCCACGGACTGAAGCTTTCTTT. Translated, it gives CASSLLTGFPRTEAFF.

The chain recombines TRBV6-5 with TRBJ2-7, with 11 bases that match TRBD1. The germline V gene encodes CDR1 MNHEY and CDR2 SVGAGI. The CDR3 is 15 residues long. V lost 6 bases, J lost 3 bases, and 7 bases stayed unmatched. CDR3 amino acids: CASREPGQGDYEQYF. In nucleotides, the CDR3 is TGTGCCAGCAGGGAACCGGGACAGGGGGACTACGAGCAGTACTTC.

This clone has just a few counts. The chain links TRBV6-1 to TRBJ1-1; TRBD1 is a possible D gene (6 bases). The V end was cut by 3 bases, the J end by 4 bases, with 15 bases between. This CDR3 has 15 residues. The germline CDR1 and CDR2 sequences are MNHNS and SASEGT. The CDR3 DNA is TGTGCCAGCAGTGACCCGCCAGGGGTGGTCACTGAAGCTTTCTTT. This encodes CASSDPPGVVTEAFF.

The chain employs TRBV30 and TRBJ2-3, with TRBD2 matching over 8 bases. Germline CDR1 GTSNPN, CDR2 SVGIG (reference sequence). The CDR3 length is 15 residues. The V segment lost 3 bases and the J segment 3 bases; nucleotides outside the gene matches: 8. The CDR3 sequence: CAWSRNSGITDTQYF. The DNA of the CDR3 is TGTGCCTGGAGCCGTAATAGCGGGATAACAGATACGCAGTATTTT.

This CDR3 reads CASSEAGGSNSPLHF. DNA for the CDR3: TGTGCCAGCAGTGAAGCAGGAGGGAGTAATTCACCCCTCCACTTT. The chain carries TRBV6-1 and TRBJ1-6; no clear D gene. The germline CDR1 and CDR2 sequences are MNHNS and SASEGT. V was shortened by 0 bases and J by 6 bases, with 9 bases between the two germline ends. This CDR3 is built from 15 residues.

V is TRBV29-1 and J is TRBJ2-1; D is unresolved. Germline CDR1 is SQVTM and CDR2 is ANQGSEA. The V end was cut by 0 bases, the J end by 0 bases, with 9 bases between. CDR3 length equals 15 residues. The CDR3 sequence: CSVEDLTGSYNEQFF. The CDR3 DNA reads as TGCAGCGTTGAAGATTTGACGGGCTCCTACAATGAGCAGTTCTTC.

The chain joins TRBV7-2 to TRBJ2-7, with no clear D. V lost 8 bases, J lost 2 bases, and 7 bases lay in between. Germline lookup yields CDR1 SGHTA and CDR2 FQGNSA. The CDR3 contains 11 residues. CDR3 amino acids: CASRQAYEQYF. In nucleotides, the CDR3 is TGTGCCAGCCGCCAAGCCTACGAGCAGTACTTC.

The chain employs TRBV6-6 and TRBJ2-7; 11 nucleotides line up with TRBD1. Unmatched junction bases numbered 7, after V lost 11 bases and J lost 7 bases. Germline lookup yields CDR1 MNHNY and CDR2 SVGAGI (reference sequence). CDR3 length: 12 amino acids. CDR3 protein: CAPEGQGDEQYF. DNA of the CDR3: TGTGCCCCCGAGGGACAGGGGGATGAGCAGTACTTC.

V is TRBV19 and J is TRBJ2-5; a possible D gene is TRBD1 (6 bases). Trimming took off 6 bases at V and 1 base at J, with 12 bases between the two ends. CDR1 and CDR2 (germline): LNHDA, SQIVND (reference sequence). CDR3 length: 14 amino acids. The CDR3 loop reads CASSRGQLQETQYF. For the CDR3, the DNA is TGTGCCAGTAGCCGAGGACAGCTCCAAGAGACCCAGTACTTC.

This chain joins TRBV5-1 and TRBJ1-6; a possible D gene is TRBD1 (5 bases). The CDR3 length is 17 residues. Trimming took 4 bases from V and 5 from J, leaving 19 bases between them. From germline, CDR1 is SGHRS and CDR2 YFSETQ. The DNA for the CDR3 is TGCGCCAGCAGCCCGAGGGAGGGGCTGAGCGATAATTCACCCCTCCACTTT. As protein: CASSPREGLSDNSPLHF.

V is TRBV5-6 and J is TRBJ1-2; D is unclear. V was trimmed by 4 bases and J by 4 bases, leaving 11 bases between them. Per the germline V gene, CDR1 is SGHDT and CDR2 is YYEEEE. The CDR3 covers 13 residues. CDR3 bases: TGTGCCAGCAGCGGGTCAGGACTCTATGGCTACACCTTC. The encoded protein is CASSGSGLYGYTF.

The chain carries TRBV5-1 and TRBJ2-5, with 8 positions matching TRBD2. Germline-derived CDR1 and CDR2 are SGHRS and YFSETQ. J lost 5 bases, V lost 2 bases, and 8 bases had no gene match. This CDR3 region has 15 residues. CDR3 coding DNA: TGCGCCAGCAGCTTTGGGCGGGGGGAGACGGAGACCCAGTACTTC. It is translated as CASSFGRGETETQYF. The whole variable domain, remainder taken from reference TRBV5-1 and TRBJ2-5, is KAGVTQTPRYLIKTRGQQVTLSCSPISGHRSVSWYQQTPGQGLQFLFEYFSETQRNKGNFPGRFSGRQFSNSRSEMNVSTLELGDSALYLCASSFGRGETETQYFGPGTRLLVL.